This T cell receptor (beta chain) was documented in a study of patients and donors after allogeneic stem cell transplantation. CDR1 is DFQATT, CDR2 SNEGSKA, per germline (reference sequence). Trimming took 6 bases from V and 3 from J, leaving 18 bases between them. The CDR3 length is 14 residues. TCRdb passed the RT-PCR reads through MiXCR, listing each CDR3 protein once. Of approximately 410,000 distinct CDR3 sequences listed, approximately 16% were seen once; the top ten hold just over 7%. Sequences were obtained from blood, either unsorted or a sorted T cell fraction (not recorded which). The chain employs TRBV20-1 and TRBJ2-7; a weak D match, TRBD1 (6 bases). This receptor was identified in a human donor who was either an allogeneic HSCT recipient or a stem cell or donor lymphocyte infusion donor (not recorded which). It is not recorded whose cells these are; they may come from a transplant donor. The CDR3 loop is CSARPYRAFYEQYF. The DNA for the CDR3 is TGCAGTGCGCGTCCATACAGGGCATTCTACGAGCAGTACTTC.